This T cell receptor (beta chain) was obtained from a study of T cell responses to AZD1222 COVID-19 vaccine. Whole-study results and caveats: CD4 TCRs linked to vaccination spanned spike, dominating at 160-218 and 743-854.

To note about this clone: Its target is not known.

TCRdb's copy holds only in-frame clones and misses some; the assay was immunoSEQ multiplex PCR. The sample has 100,000 to 120,000 clones; 82% are singletons. The CDR3 consists of 13 residues. Per the germline V gene, CDR1 is LNHDA and CDR2 is SQIVND (reference sequence). Trimming left V 6 bases short and J 4 bases short, with 13 bases between. Here the sequenced sample was peripheral blood, taken on day 0 of AZD1222 vaccination. The sequence derives from an adult in good health. This rearrangement joins TRBV19 to TRBJ2-7; D might be TRBD1 (5 bases). The CDR3 sequence is CASSSSRGYEQYF. The DNA for the CDR3 is TGTGCCAGTAGCTCGTCTAGGGGTTACGAGCAGTACTTC.